The 18 T cell receptor beta chains presented below share a single source sample, sequenced in a study of T cells expressing NK-cell markers. TCRdb re-called the 5' RACE reads; one entry per CDR3 protein, DNA not given. The data show roughly 160,000 distinct CDR3 sequences, and the top ten clones hold 15% to 20%. The sequenced material came from blood T cells: a sorted CD56 or NKG2C T cell subset, CD4+ or CD8+ T cells, or bulk PBMC T cells (not recorded which). The receptors were gathered from a woman aged 18-69 years in good health.

The chain uses TRBV7-2 and TRBJ1-2; TCRdb's D call of TRBD1 is untestable without DNA. The V gene's germline CDR1 is SGHTA and CDR2 FQGNSA. The CDR3 totals 15 residues. CDR3 in amino acids: CASSPTRGTGYGYTF.

This rearrangement joins TRBV7-2 to TRBJ1-6; absent DNA, TCRdb's TRBD1 call cannot be checked. The germline gives CDR1 SGHTA, CDR2 FQGNSA. This CDR3 region has 14 residues. CDR3 in amino acids: CASSVTGGGSPLHF.

CDR3 residues: CSAISGRPYNEQFF. The J gene is TRBJ2-1, the V gene TRBV20-1; no DNA is available, so the TRBD2 call from TCRdb remains unchecked. CDR3 length: 14 amino acids. Per germline, CDR1 DFQATT and CDR2 SNEGSKA (reference sequence).

This rearrangement joins TRBV20-1 to TRBJ2-2; TCRdb names TRBD2, which stays unverified in the absence of DNA. CDR3 size: 18 residues. The germline CDR1 and CDR2 sequences are DFQATT and SNEGSKA (reference sequence). CDR3 protein: CSARDIQPSGRSTGELFF.

This chain connects TRBV6-1 to TRBJ1-4; the TCRdb call, TRBD1, lacks DNA for checking. The CDR3 sequence is 15 residues long. Germline CDR1 MNHNS, CDR2 SASEGT. CDR3 sequence reads: CASSRGTGVNEKLFF.

The chain has TRBV2 and TRBJ2-2. Germline values: CDR1 SNHLY, CDR2 FYNNEI. The CDR3 consists of 13 residues. This CDR3 is CASVTDGHGELFF.

This chain joins TRBV10-3 and TRBJ2-7. This CDR3 has 13 amino acids. Germline CDR1 and CDR2: ENHRY and SYGVKD. The CDR3 here is CAISVNTDYEQYF.

The chain employs TRBV18 and TRBJ1-4. The CDR3 has 16 amino acids. Germline V lookup: CDR1 KGHSH, CDR2 LQKENI. The CDR3 region is CASSPGNPATNEKLFF.

The V gene is TRBV21-1, the J gene TRBJ1-6. TRBV21-1 is shown as a pseudogene. This CDR3 comprises 18 residues. Here the CDR3 reads CASNFREPQSSYNSPLHF.

CDR3 protein: CASSFLAGAQDTQYF. This chain joins TRBV12-3 or TRBV12-4 and TRBJ2-3; TCRdb picks TRBD2, but there is no DNA to check that call. The CDR3 is 15 amino acids.

This chain uses TRBV6-1 with TRBJ2-5; TCRdb returns TRBD2, unconfirmable since there is no DNA. The CDR3 sequence is 14 residues long. Germline CDR1 and CDR2: MNHNS and SASEGT. The CDR3 protein is CASLGGPNQETQYF.

This rearrangement joins TRBV6-1 to TRBJ2-1; with no DNA, the TCRdb D assignment of TRBD2 cannot be verified. CDR1 is MNHNS, CDR2 SASEGT, per germline. CDR3 length: 13 amino acids. The CDR3 region is CASQGTSGNEQFF.

The chain recombines TRBV12-3 or TRBV12-4 with TRBJ2-5; TCRdb picks TRBD2, but there is no DNA to check that call. The length of the CDR3 is 16 residues. The CDR3: CASSSIAGGLSETQYF.

The chain combines TRBV5-1 with TRBJ2-3; TCRdb's assignment of TRBD1 cannot be checked, as there is no DNA. This CDR3 spans 15 amino acids. CDR1 is SGHRS and CDR2 is YFSETQ in the germline V gene. The CDR3 is CASSLSGQEWDTQYF.

V is TRBV29-1 and J is TRBJ2-3; absent DNA, TCRdb's TRBD2 call cannot be checked. In germline, CDR1 is SQVTM, CDR2 ANQGSEA. This CDR3 has 14 residues. The CDR3: CSVETGEGLDTQYF.

The genes are TRBV15 and TRBJ2-3; TCRdb indicates TRBD2, and absent DNA this call remains unverified. Germline V lookup: CDR1 LNHNV, CDR2 YYDKDF (reference sequence). The CDR3 loop spans 17 amino acids. The CDR3: CATSRETLEASTDTQYF.

V and J are TRBV6-1 and TRBJ2-2; the TCRdb call, TRBD1, lacks DNA for checking. The CDR3 is made up of 15 amino acids. The germline V gene encodes CDR1 MNHNS and CDR2 SASEGT. The CDR3 sequence: CASSVPTGTTGELFF.

The chain is built from TRBV5-1 and TRBJ2-5; TCRdb picks TRBD2, but there is no DNA to check that call. There are 13 residues in the CDR3. Germline CDR1 SGHRS, CDR2 YFSETQ. The CDR3 region is CASRADVAETQYF.